This T cell receptor (beta chain) was sequenced during a study of cytomegalovirus exposure and HLA in healthy donors. The study, taken as a whole, reports: Analyzed later, association rates of TCRs varied across HLA loci, with DRB1 most and HLA-C fewest.

Notes on this clone: Its target is not known.

Trimming took off 4 bases at V and 6 bases at J, with 12 bases between the two ends. This CDR3 is 13 amino acids long. Looked up from germline, CDR1 is SSHAT and CDR2 is FNYEAQ (reference sequence). The PCR contained 60 Vbeta and 13 Jbeta primers. Method: immunoSEQ multiplex PCR; TCRdb's copy keeps in-frame clones and lacks some. The data contain fewer than 200,000 clones, 60% to 85% of them singletons. The V and J genes are TRBV7-7 and TRBJ1-2; maybe TRBD1 (6 bases). The sequenced material came from PBMCs. This clonotype was obtained from a female donor in good health and CMV-seronegative. CDR3 sequence: CASSWRGGNGYTF. The CDR3 DNA follows: TGTGCCAGCAGCTGGAGGGGGGGGAATGGCTACACCTTC.